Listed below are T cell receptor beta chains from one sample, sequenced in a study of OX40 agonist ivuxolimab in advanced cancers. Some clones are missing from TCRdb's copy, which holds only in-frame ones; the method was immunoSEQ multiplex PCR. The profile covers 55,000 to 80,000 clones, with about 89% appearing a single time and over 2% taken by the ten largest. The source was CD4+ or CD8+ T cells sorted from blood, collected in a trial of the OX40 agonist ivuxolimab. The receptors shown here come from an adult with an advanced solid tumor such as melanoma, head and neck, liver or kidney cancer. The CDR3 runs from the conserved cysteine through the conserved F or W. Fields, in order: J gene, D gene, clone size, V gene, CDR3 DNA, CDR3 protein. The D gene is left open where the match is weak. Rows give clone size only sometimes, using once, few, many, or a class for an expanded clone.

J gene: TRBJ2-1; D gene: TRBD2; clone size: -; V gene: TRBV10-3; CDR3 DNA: TGTGCCATCACCCTCGGGGGGTCCTACAATGAGCAGTTCTTC; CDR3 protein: CAITLGGSYNEQFF
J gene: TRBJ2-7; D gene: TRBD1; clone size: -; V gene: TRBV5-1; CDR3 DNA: TGCGCCAGCAGCCAGCAGACAGGGCCGGACGAGCAGTACTTC; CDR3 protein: CASSQQTGPDEQYF
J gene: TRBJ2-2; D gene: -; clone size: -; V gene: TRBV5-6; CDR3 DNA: TGTGCCAGCAGCGTGCCCCCGGGACGGGGCGGGATCGGGGAGCTGTTTTTT; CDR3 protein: CASSVPPGRGGIGELFF
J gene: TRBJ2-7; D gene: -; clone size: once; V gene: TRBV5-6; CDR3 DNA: TGTGCCAGCAGCTTGGGAGCCTCCTACGAGCAGTACTTC; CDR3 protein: CASSLGASYEQYF
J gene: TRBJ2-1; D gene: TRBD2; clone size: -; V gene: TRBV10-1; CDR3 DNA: TGCGCCAGCAGTGAGACTAGCGGGACTAGTGAGCAGTTCTTC; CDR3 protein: CASSETSGTSEQFF
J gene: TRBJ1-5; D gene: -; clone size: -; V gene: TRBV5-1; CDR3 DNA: TGCGCCAGCAGCTTGGATCGGGGGGCGGGTCAGCCCCAGCATTTT; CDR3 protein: CASSLDRGAGQPQHF
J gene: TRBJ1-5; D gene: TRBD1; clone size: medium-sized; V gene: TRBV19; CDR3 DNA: TGTGCCAGTAGGACTCCTTCGGCCCAGGGGGAAAATCAGCCCCAGCATTTT; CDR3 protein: CASRTPSAQGENQPQHF
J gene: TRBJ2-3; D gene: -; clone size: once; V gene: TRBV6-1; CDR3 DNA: TGTGCCAACAGTGAAATGGGCACAGGCACAGATACGCAGTATTTT; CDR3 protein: CANSEMGTGTDTQYF
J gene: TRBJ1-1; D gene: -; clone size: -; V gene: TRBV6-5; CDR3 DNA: TGTGCCAGCATACGGGGAGTATCAGCTTTCTTT; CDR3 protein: CASIRGVSAFF
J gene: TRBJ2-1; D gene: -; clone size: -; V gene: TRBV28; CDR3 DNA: TGTGCCAGCAGTTTAACGACTTTGGCTGAGCAGTTCTTC; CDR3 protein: CASSLTTLAEQFF
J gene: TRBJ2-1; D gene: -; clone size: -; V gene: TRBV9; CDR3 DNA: TGTGCCAGCAGCGTAGCTTCCAGCGGGCACTACAATGAGCAGTTCTTC; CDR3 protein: CASSVASSGHYNEQFF
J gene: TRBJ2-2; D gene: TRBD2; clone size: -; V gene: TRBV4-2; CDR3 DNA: TGTGCCAGCAGCCAAGATCTAGCGGGAGTTAGAGGCGGGGAGCTGTTTTTT; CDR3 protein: CASSQDLAGVRGGELFF
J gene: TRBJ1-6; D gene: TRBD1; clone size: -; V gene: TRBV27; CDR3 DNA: TGTGCCAGCAGTTTATCCGGGACAGCCTCCCGACGGACCCTCCACTTT; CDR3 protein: CASSLSGTASRRTLHF
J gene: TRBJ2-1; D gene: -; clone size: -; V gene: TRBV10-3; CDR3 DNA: TGTGCCATCAGTGAGGTGGCGGGATCTGAGCAGTTCTTC; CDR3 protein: CAISEVAGSEQFF
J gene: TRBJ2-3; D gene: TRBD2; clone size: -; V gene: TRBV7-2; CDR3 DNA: TGTGCCAGCAGCGATAAGACTAGCGGAGTCACAGATACGCAGTATTTT; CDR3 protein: CASSDKTSGVTDTQYF
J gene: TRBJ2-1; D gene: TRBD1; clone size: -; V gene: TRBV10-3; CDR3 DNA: TGTGCCATCAGTGATCGAAGGTTGACAGGGAAGGCCAATGAGCAGTTCTTC; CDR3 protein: CAISDRRLTGKANEQFF
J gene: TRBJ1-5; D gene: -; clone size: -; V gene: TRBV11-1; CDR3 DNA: TGTGCCAGCAGCGATGGACAACCAAATCAGCCCCAGCATTTT; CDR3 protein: CASSDGQPNQPQHF
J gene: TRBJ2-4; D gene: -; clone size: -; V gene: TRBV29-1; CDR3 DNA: TGCAGCGTTGTGCCGGGGGAAAACATTCAGTACTTC; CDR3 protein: CSVVPGENIQYF
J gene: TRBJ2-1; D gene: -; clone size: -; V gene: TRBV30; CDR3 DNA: TGTGCCTGGAGTGTACTTTCTCATGAGCAGTTCTTC; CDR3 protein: CAWSVLSHEQFF
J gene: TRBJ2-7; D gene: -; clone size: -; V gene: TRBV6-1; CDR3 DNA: TGTGCCAGCAGCCAAGACACGGTTCGCTTC; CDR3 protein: CASSQDTVRF
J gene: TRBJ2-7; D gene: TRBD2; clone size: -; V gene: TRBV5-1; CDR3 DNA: TGCGCCAGCAGCTTGGGACTAGCGGGAACCTACGAGCAGTACTTC; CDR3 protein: CASSLGLAGTYEQYF
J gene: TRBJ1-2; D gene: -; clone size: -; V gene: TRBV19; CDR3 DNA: TGTGCCAGTAGTATAGATCTTGGATCCGCTAACTATGGCTACACCTTC; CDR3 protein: CASSIDLGSANYGYTF
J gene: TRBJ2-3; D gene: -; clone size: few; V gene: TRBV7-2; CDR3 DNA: TGTGCCAGCAGCTCCGGTAGAGGGGCGTTAAATACGCAGTATTTT; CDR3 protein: CASSSGRGALNTQYF
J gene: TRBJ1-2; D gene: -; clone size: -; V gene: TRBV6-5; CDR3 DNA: TGTGCCAGCAGTTACCAATCAGCTAACTATGGCTACACCTTC; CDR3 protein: CASSYQSANYGYTF
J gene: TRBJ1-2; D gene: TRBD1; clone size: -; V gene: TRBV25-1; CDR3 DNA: TGTGCCAGCAGTGAATTAGAGGGACAGTTCTATGGCTACACCTTC; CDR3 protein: CASSELEGQFYGYTF
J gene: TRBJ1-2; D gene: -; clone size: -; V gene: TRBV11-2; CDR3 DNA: TGTGCCAGCAGCTTAAGTCCGGTTCCTTATGGCTACACCTTC; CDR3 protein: CASSLSPVPYGYTF
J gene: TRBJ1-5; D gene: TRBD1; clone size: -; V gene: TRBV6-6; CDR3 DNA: TGTGCCAGCAGTGGGACAGCGGGGCTTCAGCCCCAGCATTTT; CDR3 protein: CASSGTAGLQPQHF
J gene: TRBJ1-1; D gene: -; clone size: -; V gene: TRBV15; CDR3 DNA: TGTGCCACCAGCAAGGACAGACGGCACCCAGAAGCTTTCTTT; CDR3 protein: CATSKDRRHPEAFF
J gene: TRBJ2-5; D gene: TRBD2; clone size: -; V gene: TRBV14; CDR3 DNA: TGTGCCAGCAGCCAAGTTGGCAGCGGGAGGGGAGAGACCCAGTACTTC; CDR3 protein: CASSQVGSGRGETQYF
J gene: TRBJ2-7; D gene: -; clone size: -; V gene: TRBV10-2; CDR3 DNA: TGCGCCAGCAGTGAGGTAGCGGATGCATACGAGCAGTACTTC; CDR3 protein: CASSEVADAYEQYF
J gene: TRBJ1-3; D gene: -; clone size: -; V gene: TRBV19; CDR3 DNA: TGTGCCAGTTCTATGGGACAACAAGGAAACACCATATATTTT; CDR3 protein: CASSMGQQGNTIYF
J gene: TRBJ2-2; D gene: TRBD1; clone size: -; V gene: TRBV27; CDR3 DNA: TGTGCCAGCAGTCAGGGACAGCTCTTGAACACCGGGGAGCTGTTTTTT; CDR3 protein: CASSQGQLLNTGELFF
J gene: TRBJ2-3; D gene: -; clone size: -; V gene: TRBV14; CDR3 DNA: TGTGCCAGCAGCCCCTTTCCAGGGCGAGGAAGCACAGATACGCAGTATTTT; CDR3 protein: CASSPFPGRGSTDTQYF
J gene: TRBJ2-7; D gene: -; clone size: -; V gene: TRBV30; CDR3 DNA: TGTGCCTGGAGTGTACCATGGCAGCCCTACGAGCAGTACTTC; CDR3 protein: CAWSVPWQPYEQYF
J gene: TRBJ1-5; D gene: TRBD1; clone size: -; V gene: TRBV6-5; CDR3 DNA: TGTGCCACCAAGGGACAGTATAATCAGCCCCAGCATTTT; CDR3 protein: CATKGQYNQPQHF
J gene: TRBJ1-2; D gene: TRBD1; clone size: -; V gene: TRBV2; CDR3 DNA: TGTGCCAGCGTATCAAAACCGACAGGGTTCCCCTATGGCTACACCTTC; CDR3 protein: CASVSKPTGFPYGYTF
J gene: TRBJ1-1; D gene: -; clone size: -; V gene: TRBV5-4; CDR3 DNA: TGTGCCAGCAGCCAATTGAGCGGGTACCACACTGAAGCTTTCTTT; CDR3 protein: CASSQLSGYHTEAFF
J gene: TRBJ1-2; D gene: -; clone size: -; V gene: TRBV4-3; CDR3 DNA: TGCGCCAGCAGCCAAGATGGGGGGGTAGCTAACTATGGCTACACCTTC; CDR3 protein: CASSQDGGVANYGYTF
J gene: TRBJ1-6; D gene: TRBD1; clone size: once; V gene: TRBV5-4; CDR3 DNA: TGTGCCAGCAGCCCCCGACAGGGTTCACCCCTCCACTTT; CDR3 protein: CASSPRQGSPLHF
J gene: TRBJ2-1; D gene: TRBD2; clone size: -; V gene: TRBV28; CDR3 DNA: TGTGCCAGCACGGGTGCGCGGGAGGGCCTGAGGTATGAGCAGTTCTTC; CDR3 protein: CASTGAREGLRYEQFF
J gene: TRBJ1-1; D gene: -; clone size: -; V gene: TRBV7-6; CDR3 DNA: TGTGCCAGCAGCCCTCGGACGGATATGAACACTGAAGCTTTCTTT; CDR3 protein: CASSPRTDMNTEAFF
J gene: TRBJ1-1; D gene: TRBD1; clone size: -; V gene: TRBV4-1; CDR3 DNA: TGCGCCAGCACCCGGACAGGTACGAACACTGAAGCTTTCTTT; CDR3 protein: CASTRTGTNTEAFF
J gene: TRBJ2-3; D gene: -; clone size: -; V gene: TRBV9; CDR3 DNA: TGTGCCAGCAGCGTAGGGGGGAGGCCCACAGATACGCAGTATTTT; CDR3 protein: CASSVGGRPTDTQYF
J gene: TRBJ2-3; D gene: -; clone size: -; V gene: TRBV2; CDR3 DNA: TGTGCCAGCCTGAAAGGGGGAACAGGCACAGATACGCAGTATTTT; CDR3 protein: CASLKGGTGTDTQYF
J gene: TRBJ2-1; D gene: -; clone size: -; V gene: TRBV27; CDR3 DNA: TGTGCCAGCAGTTTCCGATCAACCGCCCTTCAGGGGGAGGGGGTCAATGAGCAGTTCTTC; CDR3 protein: CASSFRSTALQGEGVNEQFF
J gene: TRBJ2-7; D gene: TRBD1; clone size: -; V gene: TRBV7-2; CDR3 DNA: TGTGCCAGCAGCTCTCCTGGACAGGGAGTATGGTACGAGCAGTACTTC; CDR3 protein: CASSSPGQGVWYEQYF
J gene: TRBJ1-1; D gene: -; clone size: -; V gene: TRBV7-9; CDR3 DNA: TGTGCCAGCAGACTGGACGTCACTGAAGCTTTCTTT; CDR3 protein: CASRLDVTEAFF
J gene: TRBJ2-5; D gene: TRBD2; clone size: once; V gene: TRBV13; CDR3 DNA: TGTGCCAGCAGCCCAGGGGGACTAGCGGGAGTGGTGCAGTACTTC; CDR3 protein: CASSPGGLAGVVQYF
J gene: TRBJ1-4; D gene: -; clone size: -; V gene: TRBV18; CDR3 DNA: TGTGCCAGCTCACCAGAGGGTTTGAAAGAAAAACTGTTTTTT; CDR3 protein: CASSPEGLKEKLFF
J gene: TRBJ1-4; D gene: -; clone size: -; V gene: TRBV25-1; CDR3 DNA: TGTGCCAGCAGTAAGGGGAAGAGGTCGGCTAATGAAAAACTGTTTTTT; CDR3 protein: CASSKGKRSANEKLFF
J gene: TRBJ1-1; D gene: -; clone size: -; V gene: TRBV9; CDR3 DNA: TGTGCCAGCAGCGTAGCGCCAGGGGCGGGCACTGAAGCTTTCTTT; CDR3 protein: CASSVAPGAGTEAFF
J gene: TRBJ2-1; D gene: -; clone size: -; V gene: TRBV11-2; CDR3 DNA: TGTGCCAGCAGCGGCTACCACAATGAGCAGTTCTTC; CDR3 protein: CASSGYHNEQFF
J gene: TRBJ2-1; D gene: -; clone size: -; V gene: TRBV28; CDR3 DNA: TGTGCCAGCCGCCTGGAGAGCTCCTACAATGAGCAGTTCTTC; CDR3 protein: CASRLESSYNEQFF
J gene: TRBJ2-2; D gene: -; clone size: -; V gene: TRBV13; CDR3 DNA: TGTGCCAGCTCTATCCCCGTCGGGAGAGTTACCGGGGAGCTGTTTTTT; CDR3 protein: CASSIPVGRVTGELFF